These T cell receptor beta chains were read from a single sample in a study of shared clonotypes between healthy human individuals. The data were produced by immunoSEQ multiplex PCR, yet TCRdb's version contains in-frame clones alone and is incomplete. Of about 1.9 million clones listed, approximately 92% were seen once; the top ten hold around 1.7%. Sequenced sample: naive CD8+ T cells from PBMCs. The receptors originated from a man younger than 30 in good health. Some clones in this sample may be carry-over from other donors' samples. The CDR3 runs from the conserved cysteine through the conserved F or W. D genes are given only for firm matches. The size entry is marked missing in some rows and otherwise reads once, few, many or a size class.

v_gene: TRBV19
d_gene: -
j_gene: TRBJ1-5
abundance: -
CDR3aa: CASSHRGRGNQPQHF
CDR3nt: TGTGCCAGTAGTCATAGGGGAAGAGGCAATCAGCCCCAGCATTTT

v_gene: TRBV19
d_gene: TRBD2
j_gene: TRBJ2-1
abundance: -
CDR3aa: CASSMDREGYNEQFF
CDR3nt: TGTGCCAGTAGTATGGACCGGGAGGGTTACAATGAGCAGTTCTTC

v_gene: TRBV7-7
d_gene: TRBD1
j_gene: TRBJ2-7
abundance: once
CDR3aa: CASSPGTVRSYEQYF
CDR3nt: TGTGCCAGCAGCCCCGGGACAGTGCGCTCCTACGAGCAGTACTTC

v_gene: TRBV7-6
d_gene: -
j_gene: TRBJ2-7
abundance: -
CDR3aa: CASSLGLSYEQYF
CDR3nt: TGTGCCAGCAGCTTAGGACTGTCCTACGAGCAGTACTTC

v_gene: TRBV7-3
d_gene: -
j_gene: TRBJ2-1
abundance: -
CDR3aa: CASSSGRAELYNEQFF
CDR3nt: TGTGCCAGCAGCTCCGGCCGGGCCGAACTTTACAATGAGCAGTTCTTC

v_gene: TRBV7-8
d_gene: -
j_gene: TRBJ2-3
abundance: -
CDR3aa: CASSLGASTDTQYF
CDR3nt: TGTGCCAGCAGCTTAGGGGCCAGCACAGATACGCAGTATTTT

v_gene: TRBV5-4
d_gene: -
j_gene: TRBJ2-7
abundance: -
CDR3aa: CASSFTESYEQYF
CDR3nt: TGTGCCAGCAGCTTTACAGAGTCCTACGAGCAGTACTTC

v_gene: TRBV7-9
d_gene: -
j_gene: TRBJ1-1
abundance: -
CDR3aa: CASSAKLGGWGTEAFF
CDR3nt: TGTGCCAGCAGCGCGAAACTGGGGGGCTGGGGCACTGAAGCTTTCTTT

v_gene: TRBV6-6
d_gene: -
j_gene: TRBJ2-3
abundance: -
CDR3aa: CASSSLGTDTQYF
CDR3nt: TGTGCCAGCAGTTCCCTTGGCACAGATACGCAGTATTTT

v_gene: TRBV5-5
d_gene: TRBD1
j_gene: TRBJ1-5
abundance: -
CDR3aa: CASSLWQGGNQPQHF
CDR3nt: TGTGCCAGCAGCTTGTGGCAGGGGGGCAATCAGCCCCAGCATTTT

v_gene: TRBV12-5
d_gene: TRBD1
j_gene: TRBJ2-1
abundance: -
CDR3aa: CASGSITGTAYNEQFF
CDR3nt: TGTGCTAGTGGTTCGATCACCGGGACAGCGTACAATGAGCAGTTCTTC

v_gene: TRBV18
d_gene: TRBD2
j_gene: TRBJ2-7
abundance: -
CDR3aa: CASSPSGRTSYEQYF
CDR3nt: TGTGCCAGCTCACCGAGCGGGAGGACCTCTTACGAGCAGTACTTC

v_gene: TRBV27
d_gene: -
j_gene: TRBJ2-2
abundance: -
CDR3aa: CASSLVPGRQHTGELFF
CDR3nt: TGTGCCAGCAGTTTAGTCCCAGGGAGGCAGCACACCGGGGAGCTGTTTTTT

v_gene: TRBV7-2
d_gene: -
j_gene: TRBJ1-4
abundance: -
CDR3aa: CASSLARGELFF
CDR3nt: TGTGCCAGCAGCTTAGCTAGGGGAGAACTGTTTTTT

v_gene: TRBV6-5
d_gene: TRBD2
j_gene: TRBJ2-7
abundance: -
CDR3aa: CASSYYQTSGYYEQYF
CDR3nt: TGTGCCAGCAGTTACTATCAGACTAGCGGTTACTACGAGCAGTACTTC

v_gene: TRBV27
d_gene: -
j_gene: TRBJ2-7
abundance: -
CDR3aa: CASSAGPGTPFYYEQYF
CDR3nt: TGTGCCAGCAGTGCGGGACCTGGAACCCCGTTTTACTACGAGCAGTACTTC

v_gene: TRBV11-3
d_gene: -
j_gene: TRBJ2-7
abundance: -
CDR3aa: CASSFGGDSEQYF
CDR3nt: TGTGCCAGCAGCTTTGGAGGGGACAGCGAGCAGTACTTC

v_gene: TRBV27
d_gene: -
j_gene: TRBJ2-7
abundance: -
CDR3aa: CASSARTGSYEQYF
CDR3nt: TGTGCCAGCAGTGCCCGGACCGGCTCCTACGAGCAGTACTTC

v_gene: TRBV4-1
d_gene: -
j_gene: TRBJ2-7
abundance: -
CDR3aa: CASSPLTAGPYEQYF
CDR3nt: TGCGCCAGCAGCCCGCTGACGGCAGGCCCCTACGAGCAGTACTTC

v_gene: TRBV11-2
d_gene: TRBD2
j_gene: TRBJ2-1
abundance: -
CDR3aa: CASSLSSLAGGDEQFF
CDR3nt: TGTGCCAGCAGCTTAAGTTCACTAGCGGGAGGTGATGAGCAGTTCTTC

v_gene: TRBV4-3
d_gene: TRBD2
j_gene: TRBJ2-2
abundance: -
CDR3aa: CASSQGWSSGDTGELFF
CDR3nt: TGCGCCAGCAGCCAAGGATGGTCTAGCGGGGACACCGGGGAGCTGTTTTTT

v_gene: TRBV19
d_gene: -
j_gene: TRBJ2-1
abundance: -
CDR3aa: CASSIVPSATYNEQFF
CDR3nt: TGTGCCAGTAGTATAGTACCCAGCGCCACCTACAATGAGCAGTTCTTC

v_gene: TRBV27
d_gene: -
j_gene: TRBJ2-7
abundance: -
CDR3aa: CASSSIRTAYEQYF
CDR3nt: TGTGCCAGCAGTTCCATACGGACAGCTTACGAGCAGTACTTC

v_gene: TRBV11-2
d_gene: TRBD2
j_gene: TRBJ2-4
abundance: -
CDR3aa: CASSLDPGLAVVFDKNIQYF
CDR3nt: TGTGCCAGCAGCTTAGACCCGGGACTAGCGGTAGTTTTTGACAAAAACATTCAGTACTTC

v_gene: TRBV4-1
d_gene: TRBD2
j_gene: TRBJ2-4
abundance: -
CDR3aa: CASSQLAGTKNIQYF
CDR3nt: TGCGCCAGCAGCCAACTAGCGGGGACCAAAAACATTCAGTACTTC

v_gene: TRBV4-3
d_gene: -
j_gene: TRBJ2-2
abundance: -
CDR3aa: CASTPVRGLNTGELFF
CDR3nt: TGCGCCAGCACACCAGTCCGGGGTTTGAACACCGGGGAGCTGTTTTTT

v_gene: TRBV29-1
d_gene: -
j_gene: TRBJ2-7
abundance: -
CDR3aa: CSVEGEAYEQYF
CDR3nt: TGCAGCGTTGAGGGGGAGGCCTACGAGCAGTACTTC

v_gene: TRBV7-9
d_gene: TRBD1
j_gene: TRBJ2-2
abundance: -
CDR3aa: CASSPRQGRNTGELFF
CDR3nt: TGTGCCAGCAGCCCCCGACAGGGCCGAAACACCGGGGAGCTGTTTTTT

v_gene: TRBV27
d_gene: -
j_gene: TRBJ2-6
abundance: -
CDR3aa: CASSLSGGWANVLTF
CDR3nt: TGTGCCAGCAGTTTAAGTGGGGGCTGGGCCAACGTCCTGACTTTC

v_gene: TRBV27
d_gene: TRBD1
j_gene: TRBJ2-7
abundance: -
CDR3aa: CASSLGQSYEQYF
CDR3nt: TGTGCCAGCAGTTTGGGACAGTCCTACGAGCAGTACTTC

v_gene: TRBV25-1
d_gene: -
j_gene: TRBJ1-6
abundance: -
CDR3aa: CASSAYREGNSPLHF
CDR3nt: TGTGCCAGCAGTGCCTACAGGGAGGGCAATTCACCCCTCCACTTT

v_gene: TRBV27
d_gene: -
j_gene: TRBJ2-6
abundance: -
CDR3aa: CASTNGFGANVLTF
CDR3nt: TGTGCCAGCACTAACGGGTTTGGGGCCAACGTCCTGACTTTC